The rows below give T cell receptor beta chains drawn from one sample of a study of T cells in Graves' hyperthyroidism and ophthalmopathy. MiXCR, applied by TCRdb to the multiplex PCR reads, yields one record per CDR3 protein. The sample lists approximately 690,000 distinct CDR3 sequences; less than 25% were seen once. Specimen: blood. These receptors were obtained from a man aged 30 to 45 with Graves' ophthalmopathy. Each CDR3 is given with its conserved first and last residue. The D gene is left open where the match is weak. Not every row has a clone size; where given, it reads once, few, many or a size class.

15	TRBV5-4	NA	TRBD2	TRBJ2-5	CASSLRGLPQETQYF	TGTGCCAGCAGCTTGAGGGGACTACCGCAAGAGACCCAGTACTTC
11	TRBV20-1	NA	TRBD1	TRBJ1-1	CSARRQGEAFF	TGCAGTGCTAGACGACAGGGGGAAGCTTTCTTT
14	TRBV3-1	many	NA	TRBJ1-2	CASSQADTFYGYTF	TGTGCCAGCAGCCAAGCGGACACGTTCTATGGCTACACCTTC
14	TRBV2	many	NA	TRBJ2-3	CASSEAGITDTQYF	TGTGCCAGCAGTGAAGCGGGGATCACAGATACGCAGTATTTT
14	TRBV28	NA	NA	TRBJ1-2	CASTWGGLSYGYTF	TGTGCCAGCACCTGGGGGGGATTGAGCTATGGCTACACCTTC
16	TRBV2	NA	NA	TRBJ1-1	CASRYKPDSLNTEAFF	TGTGCCAGCAGGTACAAACCTGACAGCTTGAACACTGAAGCTTTCTTT
12	TRBV3-1	few	NA	TRBJ2-7	CASSQVQGKQYF	TGTGCCAGCAGCCAAGTCCAGGGAAAGCAGTACTTC
18	TRBV6-9	NA	NA	TRBJ2-2	CASSYGNGLSGNTGELFF	TGTGCCAGCAGTTACGGTAACGGACTATCGGGGAACACCGGGGAGCTGTTTTTT
12	TRBV7-6	few	TRBD1	TRBJ1-1	CASSPGGREAFF	TGTGCCAGCAGCCCAGGGGGGAGGGAAGCTTTCTTT
14	TRBV5-1	NA	NA	TRBJ2-7	CASSLERSPYEQYF	TGCGCCAGCAGCTTGGAGAGATCCCCCTACGAGCAGTACTTC
14	TRBV28	many	TRBD2	TRBJ2-7	CASSLPAGGWEQYF	TGTGCCAGCAGTTTACCAGCGGGAGGGTGGGAGCAGTACTTC
17	TRBV10-3	NA	NA	TRBJ2-7	CAISVEGEGARNYEQYF	TGTGCCATCAGTGTTGAGGGGGAGGGTGCTAGAAACTACGAGCAGTACTTC
13	TRBV5-1	many	NA	TRBJ2-1	CASSLVSWDEQFF	TGCGCCAGCAGCTTGGTTAGCTGGGATGAGCAGTTCTTC
13	TRBV30	many	NA	TRBJ1-5	CAWSSGVSQPQHF	TGTGCCTGGAGTTCAGGGGTCTCGCAGCCCCAGCATTTT
17	TRBV10-1	NA	TRBD2	TRBJ2-1	CASSESLKLAGYNEQFF	TGCGCCAGCAGTGAGTCCTTGAAACTAGCGGGATATAATGAGCAGTTCTTC
13	TRBV5-5	many	TRBD2	TRBJ2-5	CASSSSGWETQYF	TGTGCCAGCAGCTCTAGCGGGTGGGAGACCCAGTACTTC
13	TRBV5-1	few	NA	TRBJ2-1	CASRSGKYNEQFF	TGCGCCAGCAGGTCCGGTAAATACAATGAGCAGTTCTTC
14	TRBV7-2	many	NA	TRBJ2-5	CASSLGASQGTQYF	TGTGCCAGCAGCTTAGGGGCCTCTCAGGGGACCCAGTACTTC
13	TRBV5-1	many	NA	TRBJ2-1	CASSFNGGLEQFF	TGCGCCAGCAGCTTTAATGGGGGCCTTGAGCAGTTCTTC